This TCR beta chain was recovered during a study of blood T cell repertoires in COVID-19. Looking at the study overall: Italy, Spain and the United States were the sources of the convalescent and acute COVID-19 samples. The cDNA or gDNA used as material had been derived from T cells, B-cell-depleted T cells, or PBMCs.

Original handling: Estimates of nucleated cell counts were drawn from the amplification of reference gene primers. Profiled with immunoSEQ multiplex PCR; TCRdb holds only in-frame clones, not every one. V and J calls and clone size are as listed in that table; D and trimming were resolved from the DNA. The data show 130,000 or so clones, with under 90% seen just once and over 9% held by the top ten. Between the trimmed V and J ends, which lost 1 base and 2 bases, there was a span of 11 bases. The CDR3 loop spans 15 amino acids. Germline assignment: CDR1 KGHSH and CDR2 LQKENI. The chain links TRBV18 to TRBJ1-2; D perhaps matches TRBD1 (6 bases). The sequence came from an older woman with acute or convalescent COVID-19. The sequencing input was peripheral blood. CDR3 residues: CASSPRPGANYGYTF. The CDR3 coding sequence is TGTGCCAGCTCACCACGTCCAGGGGCGAACTATGGCTACACCTTC.